A selection of T cell receptor beta chains follows, all from one sample in a study of blood T cell repertoires in COVID-19. Sequenced by immunoSEQ multiplex PCR; TCRdb stores in-frame clones only, minus some. Among roughly 250,000 clones listed, about 85% were seen once. What was sequenced was peripheral blood. The receptor set was obtained from a human donor with COVID-19, enrolled during active disease. The donor label of this sample is uncertain. The conserved cysteine and the conserved F or W are not part of the CDR3 here. The order of the fields is J gene, D gene, V gene, CDR3 protein. A D gene is named only where the DNA matches it firmly.

J gene: TRBJ2-2; D gene: NA; V gene: TRBV5-1; CDR3 protein: ASSLAWNTGELF
J gene: TRBJ1-2; D gene: NA; V gene: TRBV7-8; CDR3 protein: ASSPLNRYYGYT
J gene: TRBJ1-3; D gene: NA; V gene: TRBV30; CDR3 protein: AWEQAGVGNTIY
J gene: TRBJ2-3; D gene: TRBD1; V gene: TRBV9; CDR3 protein: ASSLGQGIADTQY
J gene: TRBJ1-1; D gene: TRBD1; V gene: TRBV2; CDR3 protein: ASITDRAGNTEAF
J gene: TRBJ1-5; D gene: TRBD1; V gene: TRBV30; CDR3 protein: AWSVGEGTGNQPQH
J gene: TRBJ1-2; D gene: TRBD1; V gene: TRBV6-1; CDR3 protein: ASSEDGQAYGYT
J gene: TRBJ2-6; D gene: TRBD1; V gene: TRBV5-1; CDR3 protein: ASSFTGASGANVLT
J gene: TRBJ2-1; D gene: TRBD1; V gene: TRBV6-6; CDR3 protein: ASSRGTGTFYNEQF
J gene: TRBJ1-5; D gene: NA; V gene: TRBV28; CDR3 protein: ASSSPGGEGDNQPQH
J gene: TRBJ1-3; D gene: NA; V gene: TRBV29-1; CDR3 protein: SVENQVAGNTIY
J gene: TRBJ1-3; D gene: NA; V gene: TRBV14; CDR3 protein: ASSQDSAALSGNTIY
J gene: TRBJ2-1; D gene: TRBD2; V gene: TRBV25-1; CDR3 protein: ASSEYRGLAGYNEQF